The 11 T cell receptor beta chains below come from one sample, sequenced in a study of cytomegalovirus exposure and HLA in healthy donors. PCR employed 60 Vbeta and 13 Jbeta primers. Profiling relied on immunoSEQ multiplex PCR, and the TCRdb table lists in-frame clones only, not all of them. The table records over 50,000 clones, around 62% of them present only once. The material sequenced was PBMCs. Source of these receptors: a man aged 40-49 years in good health and CMV-seropositive.

This clone was counted only a few times. The CDR3 nucleotides read TGTGCCAGCAGTTATCGCCGGACTGAAGCTTTCTTT. This codes for CASSYRRTEAFF. The chain uses TRBV6-1 and TRBJ1-1, with D uncertain. The CDR3 loop spans 12 amino acids. V lost 5 bases and J lost 5, with 9 bases in between. Germline values: CDR1 MNHNS, CDR2 SASEGT.

This clone appeared once. J is TRBJ2-7 and V is TRBV5-1; 12 bases are a match to TRBD2. Trimming cost V 1 base and J 0 bases; bases outside gene matches: 8. The CDR3 consists of 18 residues. CDR1 and CDR2 from the germline V gene are SGHRS and YFSETQ. This CDR3 reads CASSLFWTSGKNSYEQYF. The CDR3, as DNA: TGCGCCAGCAGCTTGTTCTGGACTAGCGGGAAGAACTCCTACGAGCAGTACTTC.

The chain has TRBV6-6 and TRBJ2-1; the D gene is possibly TRBD1 (6 bases). Germline values: CDR1 MNHNY, CDR2 SVGAGI (reference sequence). The CDR3 extends over 14 amino acids. Deletions cut 6 bases from V and 8 bases from J, with 17 bases between. The CDR3 DNA reads TGTGCCAGCAGGCATTCAACCGGGACACATGAGCAGTTCTTC. It yields the protein CASRHSTGTHEQFF.

V usage is TRBV6-5 and J usage is TRBJ2-7; 7 bases agree with TRBD1. The CDR3 has 14 amino acids. With 6 bases clipped from V and 7 bases from J, the junction kept 12 bases outside the gene matches. The germline V gene encodes CDR1 MNHEY and CDR2 SVGAGI. The CDR3 spells CASRLTGARFEQYF. The CDR3 region has the DNA TGTGCCAGCAGGCTAACAGGGGCCCGCTTTGAGCAGTACTTC.

This clone was counted a few times. The chain employs TRBV19 and TRBJ2-1, with TRBD2 matching 7 bases. Germline V CDR1 and CDR2: LNHDA, SQIVND (reference sequence). The CDR3 has 13 residues. The V and J ends lost 4 bases and 9 bases, in that order; junction bases with no gene match: 6. The CDR3, as DNA: TGTGCCAGTAGTACTAGCGGTGGAACTGAGCAGTTCTTC. Translated, it gives CASSTSGGTEQFF.

This clone occurred a few times. The chain is built from TRBV4-3 and TRBJ2-6; D is perhaps TRBD1 (5 bases). This CDR3 comprises 17 residues. V was cut by 0 bases and J by 1 base, with 10 bases left in between. Germline V gene data show CDR1 as LGHNA and CDR2 as YSLEER. The CDR3 nucleotides are TGCGCCAGCAGCCAAGATTGGGGCTTTTCTGGGGCCAACGTCCTGACTTTC. It is translated as CASSQDWGFSGANVLTF.

This chain connects TRBV29-1 to TRBJ2-1, with D unclear. V lost 2 bases and J 0 bases, leaving 14 bases between the germline ends. CDR1 and CDR2 from the germline V gene are SQVTM and ANQGSEA. The CDR3 has 16 amino acids. CDR3 DNA sequence: TGCAGCGTTGAACTGCCAACAAGGAGCTCCTACAATGAGCAGTTCTTC. Protein sequence: CSVELPTRSSYNEQFF.

The chain joins TRBV29-1 to TRBJ2-1, with TRBD2 identical over 16 bases. Germline V CDR1 and CDR2: SQVTM, ANQGSEA. V shed 7 bases, J shed 3 bases, and the junction held 6 bases outside the gene matches. The CDR3 has 16 amino acids. CDR3 bases: TGCAGCGCAGGGACTAGCGGGGGGGACTTCTACAATGAGCAGTTCTTC. Translating it yields CSAGTSGGDFYNEQFF.

The chain links TRBV11-3 to TRBJ2-5; the match to TRBD1 covers 7 bases. The CDR3 totals 15 residues. With 2 bases clipped from V and 4 bases from J, the junction kept 7 bases outside the gene matches. Germline CDR1 SGHNT, CDR2 YENEEA. This chain's CDR3 is CASSLSGYRGETQYF. The CDR3, as DNA: TGTGCCAGCAGCTTATCTGGGTACAGGGGAGAGACCCAGTACTTC.

This chain joins TRBV2 and TRBJ1-5, with TRBD1 matching over 7 bases. The CDR3 runs 13 residues. After removal of 5 bases from V and 7 bases from J, the junction contained 5 bases not matched to a gene. Germline V lookup: CDR1 SNHLY, CDR2 FYNNEI. Here the CDR3 DNA reads TGTGCCAGCAGTCAGGGGGAAAACCAGCCCCAGCATTTT. This gives the protein CASSQGENQPQHF.

The chain is built from TRBV2 and TRBJ1-1, with a tentative D call TRBD1 (5 bases). This CDR3 comprises 13 residues. Germline-derived CDR1 and CDR2 are SNHLY and FYNNEI. V was cut by 9 bases and J by 1 base, with 12 bases left in between. DNA for the CDR3: TGTGCCAGTTCAACAGGACCGAACACTGAAGCTTTCTTT. Protein sequence: CASSTGPNTEAFF.